This TCR beta chain was captured by sequencing in a study of cytotoxic CD8 clonotypes in ibrutinib-treated CLL. Some clones are missing from TCRdb's copy, which holds only in-frame ones; the method was immunoSEQ multiplex PCR. Of more than 55,000 clones in the sample, over 60% were seen once. The source is a human donor with chronic lymphocytic leukemia. Sequencing was performed on PBMCs, taken after 12 months of ibrutinib treatment.

This CDR3 reads CASSEAAGWLGKLFF. Here the CDR3 DNA reads TGTGCCAGCAGTGAAGCCGCAGGGTGGCTGGGAAAACTGTTTTTT. The chain recombines TRBV6-1 with TRBJ1-4, with a weak D call TRBD1 (5 bases). V shed 0 bases and J shed 10 bases, with 15 bases lying between them. The germline gives CDR1 MNHNS, CDR2 SASEGT. The CDR3 contains 15 residues.